The 17 T cell receptor beta chains below all came from one sample that was sequenced in a study of shared clonotypes between healthy human individuals. The naive CD8 subset, CD45RO-negative cells positively selected for CCR7, excluded terminally differentiated effector memory CD45RA+ cells. Assay used: immunoSEQ multiplex PCR; TCRdb lists only in-frame clones, some missing. Among fewer than 1 million clones, 90% to 98% were seen once, and the ten largest hold about 0.25%. The sequencing sample was made of naive CD8+ T cells sorted from blood. The receptors were sampled from a man younger than 45 in good health.

The chain combines TRBV29-1 with TRBJ2-1; TRBD1 agrees at 7 bases. The CDR3 extends over 14 amino acids. Trimming removed 1 base from V and 8 bases from J; junction bases left unmatched: 8. CDR1 SQVTM and CDR2 ANQGSEA come from the germline V gene. In DNA, the CDR3 is TGCAGCGTTGAAGGAGAGACAGGGTCTTATGAGCAGTTCTTC. This codes for CSVEGETGSYEQFF.

This chain uses TRBV14 with TRBJ2-7, with D uncertain. There are 14 residues in the CDR3. Trimming stripped 0 bases from V and 1 base from J, with 7 bases between. Germline CDR1 and CDR2: SGHDN and FVKESK. The CDR3 protein is CASSQEVYSYEQYF. As DNA, the CDR3 is TGTGCCAGCAGCCAAGAGGTGTATTCCTACGAGCAGTACTTC. The variable domain in full, completed from reference TRBV14 and TRBJ2-7, reads EAGVTQFPSHSVIEKGQTVTLRCDPISGHDNLYWYRRVMGKEIKFLLHFVKESKQDESGMPNNRFLAERTGGTYSTLKVQPAELEDSGVYFCASSQEVYSYEQYFGPGTRLTVT.

The genes are TRBV27 and TRBJ2-3, with 7 bases fitting TRBD2. This CDR3 comprises 15 residues. Trimming cost V 7 bases and J 3 bases; bases outside gene matches: 10. Germline loops: CDR1 MNHEY, CDR2 SMNVEV (reference sequence). CDR3 DNA sequence: TGTGCCAGCACCCTAGGAGGGGAGGGAACAGATACGCAGTATTTT. Translated, it gives CASTLGGEGTDTQYF.

The rearrangement uses TRBV2 and TRBJ2-7, with no clear D. The CDR3 spans 12 residues. Trimming took 6 bases from V and 7 from J, leaving 13 bases between them. Germline values: CDR1 SNHLY, CDR2 FYNNEI. The CDR3 is CASRGNLLEQYF. In DNA, the CDR3 is TGTGCCAGCAGGGGAAATTTACTTGAGCAGTACTTC.

The chain recombines TRBV12-5 with TRBJ1-2; TRBD1 is a possible D gene (5 bases). The CDR3 length is 15 residues. Germline CDR1 reads LGHNT; CDR2 reads FRNRAP. Trimming stripped 5 bases from V and 4 bases from J, with 17 bases between. CDR3 DNA: TGTGCTAGTGGTCCCGCCGGGGGGAGAACCTATGGCTACACCTTC. Protein product: CASGPAGGRTYGYTF. The whole variable domain, filled in from reference TRBV12-5 and TRBJ1-2, reads DARVTQTPRHKVTEMGQEVTMRCQPILGHNTVFWYRQTMMQGLELLAYFRNRAPLDDSGMPKDRFSAEMPDATLATLKIQPSEPRDSAVYFCASGPAGGRTYGYTFGSGTRLTVV.

The rearrangement joins TRBV10-3 to TRBJ1-5; 7 nucleotides match TRBD1. This CDR3 has 16 residues. Trimming at V came to 0 bases and at J to 6 bases, leaving 8 bases not matched to a gene. In germline, CDR1 is ENHRY, CDR2 SYGVKD. In DNA form, the CDR3 reads TGTGCCATCAGTGAGTCGACAGGGACCGGGATTCAGCCCCAGCATTTT. Translating it yields CAISESTGTGIQPQHF.

The V gene is TRBV5-1, the J gene TRBJ2-7; possible D gene TRBD1, 6 bases. Germline V CDR1 and CDR2: SGHRS, YFSETQ. The CDR3 runs 15 residues. Trimming removed 0 bases from V and 2 bases from J, with 12 bases in between. In DNA, the CDR3 is TGCGCCAGCAGCTTGGAAACAGGGCAGACCTACGAGCAGTACTTC. As protein: CASSLETGQTYEQYF.

This chain uses TRBV7-6 with TRBJ1-1, with D possibly TRBD1 on 6 matching bases. The germline V gene encodes CDR1 SGHVS and CDR2 FNYEAQ. The germline V and J ends were trimmed by 0 bases and 4 bases, with 9 bases remaining between them. The CDR3 length is 14 residues. The CDR3 DNA follows: TGTGCCAGCAGCTTAGCGATCAGGGGCACTGAAGCTTTCTTT. This translates into CASSLAIRGTEAFF.

The rearrangement links TRBV27 to TRBJ1-2, with no clear D. CDR1 and CDR2 (germline): MNHEY, SMNVEV (reference sequence). This CDR3 has 13 amino acids. V was clipped by 8 bases and J by 7 bases, with 17 bases between them. The CDR3 protein is CASAYSGLGGYTF. The CDR3 region has the DNA TGTGCCAGCGCGTACAGCGGCCTGGGTGGCTACACCTTC.

The chain is built from TRBV10-3 and TRBJ2-7; D is unresolved. CDR1 is ENHRY and CDR2 is SYGVKD in the germline V gene. V lost 10 bases, J lost 7 bases, and 17 bases lay in between. The CDR3 spans 12 residues. The CDR3 coding sequence is TGTGCCACGGGCGTTGGGATCCGGGAGCAGTACTTC. Encoded protein: CATGVGIREQYF.

The table lists this clone with a count of one. CDR3 sequence (DNA): TGTGCCAGTGGGACAGCTAGCACAGATACGCAGTATTTT. Amino acids: CASGTASTDTQYF. J is TRBJ2-3 and V is TRBV19, with 7 bases fitting TRBD1. The junction had 2 bases not matched to a gene; V was cut back by 8 bases and J by 0 bases. The CDR3 loop spans 13 amino acids. Germline V gene data show CDR1 as LNHDA and CDR2 as SQIVND (reference sequence). The variable domain in full, completed from reference TRBV19 and TRBJ2-3, reads DGGITQSPKYLFRKEGQNVTLSCEQNLNHDAMYWYRQDPGQGLRLIYYSQIVNDFQKGDIAEGYSVSREKKESFPLTVTSAQKNPTAFYLCASGTASTDTQYFGPGTRLTVL.

The rearrangement uses TRBV10-3 and TRBJ2-7; D unresolved. Deletions cut 5 bases from V and 0 bases from J, with 5 bases between. The CDR3 totals 12 residues. Germline CDR1 reads ENHRY; CDR2 reads SYGVKD. The CDR3 DNA is TGTGCCATCAGTAGCGACTCCTACGAGCAGTACTTC. It is translated as CAISSDSYEQYF.

The chain carries TRBV2 and TRBJ1-2; possibly TRBD1 for D (5 bases). V shed 10 bases and J shed 12 bases, with 24 bases lying between them. The CDR3 loop spans 13 amino acids. Germline assignment: CDR1 SNHLY and CDR2 FYNNEI. CDR3 region: CATAGRAHLGHTF. As DNA, the CDR3 is TGTGCCACTGCGGGACGGGCCCATCTCGGCCACACCTTC.

The V gene is TRBV9, the J gene TRBJ2-7; 7 nucleotides line up with TRBD1. Germline CDR1 and CDR2: SGDLS and YYNGEE. The CDR3 spans 15 residues. The ends lost 3 bases at V and 2 bases at J; junction bases unmatched: 8. This CDR3 reads CASSARGGGPYEQYF. CDR3 coding DNA: TGTGCCAGCAGCGCGCGAGGGGGCGGGCCCTACGAGCAGTACTTC.

The J gene is TRBJ2-7, the V gene TRBV5-1, with no clear D. Germline V gene sequence: CDR1 SGHRS, CDR2 YFSETQ. V lost 1 base and J lost 6, with 8 bases in between. The CDR3 runs 12 residues. For the CDR3, the DNA is TGCGCCAGCAGCTTGAATCAGGTCGAGCAGTACTTC. Protein: CASSLNQVEQYF.

The chain recombines TRBV7-9 with TRBJ1-1, with a tentative D call TRBD1 (6 bases). V was trimmed by 5 bases and J by 0 bases, leaving 13 bases between them. The germline gives CDR1 SEHNR, CDR2 FQNEAQ (reference sequence). This CDR3 region has 15 residues. CDR3 DNA: TGTGCCAGCAGCCCCCTGGGGGGGCTGAACACTGAAGCTTTCTTT. Residues: CASSPLGGLNTEAFF.

CDR3 loop: CASSVGQGEGEQYF. The CDR3 DNA reads as TGCGCCAGCAGTGTAGGACAGGGAGAGGGAGAGCAGTACTTC. The chain links TRBV5-1 to TRBJ2-7; 8 nucleotides match TRBD1. The V and J ends lost 5 bases and 7 bases, in that order; junction bases with no gene match: 11. The CDR3 consists of 14 residues. Germline assignment: CDR1 SGHRS and CDR2 YFSETQ.